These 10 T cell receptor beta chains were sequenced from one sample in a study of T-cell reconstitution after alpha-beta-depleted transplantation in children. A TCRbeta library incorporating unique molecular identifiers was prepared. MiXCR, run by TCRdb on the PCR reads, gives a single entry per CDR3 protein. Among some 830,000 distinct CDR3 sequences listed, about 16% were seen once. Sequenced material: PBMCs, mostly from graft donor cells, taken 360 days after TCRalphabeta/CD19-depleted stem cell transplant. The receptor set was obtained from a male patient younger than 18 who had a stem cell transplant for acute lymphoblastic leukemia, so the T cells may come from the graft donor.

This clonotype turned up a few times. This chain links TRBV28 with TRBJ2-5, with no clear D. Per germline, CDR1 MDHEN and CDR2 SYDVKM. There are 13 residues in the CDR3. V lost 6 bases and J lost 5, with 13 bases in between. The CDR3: CASRTLPGETQYF. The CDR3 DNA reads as TGTGCCAGCAGAACACTGCCCGGGGAGACCCAGTACTTC.

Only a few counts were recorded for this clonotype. The CDR3 sequence: CGQHSEGPSYNEQFF. CDR3 DNA: TGTGGCCAGCACTCGGAGGGCCCGTCCTACAATGAGCAGTTCTTC. V and J are TRBV2 and TRBJ2-1, with D possibly matching TRBD2 (6 bases). The germline gives CDR1 SNHLY, CDR2 FYNNEI. The CDR3 contains 15 residues.

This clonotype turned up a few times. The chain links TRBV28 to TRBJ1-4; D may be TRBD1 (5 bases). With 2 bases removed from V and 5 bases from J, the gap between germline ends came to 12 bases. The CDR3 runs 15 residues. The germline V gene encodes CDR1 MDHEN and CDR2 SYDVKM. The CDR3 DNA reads TGTGCCAGCAGTTTAGAACAGGCTTCAAATGAAAAACTGTTTTTT. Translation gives CASSLEQASNEKLFF.

The CDR3 DNA reads as TGTGCCAGCAGCCCCCCTAAGTACAATGAGCAGTTCTTC. This sequence encodes CASSPPKYNEQFF. The chain recombines TRBV7-9 with TRBJ2-1, with D unclear. The CDR3 extends over 13 amino acids. V dropped 5 bases and J dropped 4 bases, with 9 bases sitting between them. Germline V lookup: CDR1 SEHNR, CDR2 FQNEAQ (reference sequence).

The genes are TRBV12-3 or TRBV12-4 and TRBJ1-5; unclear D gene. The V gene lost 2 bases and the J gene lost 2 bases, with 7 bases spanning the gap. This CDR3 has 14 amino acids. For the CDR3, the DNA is TGTGCCAGCAGTTTAAACCCTCGCAATCAGCCCCAGCATTTT. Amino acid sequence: CASSLNPRNQPQHF.

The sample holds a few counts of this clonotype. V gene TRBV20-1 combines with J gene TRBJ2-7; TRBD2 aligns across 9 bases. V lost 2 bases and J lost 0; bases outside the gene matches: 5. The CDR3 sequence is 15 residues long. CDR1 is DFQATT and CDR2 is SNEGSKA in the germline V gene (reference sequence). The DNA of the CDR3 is TGCAGTGCTAGAAGGACTAGCGTCCTCTCCTACGAGCAGTACTTC. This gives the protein CSARRTSVLSYEQYF.

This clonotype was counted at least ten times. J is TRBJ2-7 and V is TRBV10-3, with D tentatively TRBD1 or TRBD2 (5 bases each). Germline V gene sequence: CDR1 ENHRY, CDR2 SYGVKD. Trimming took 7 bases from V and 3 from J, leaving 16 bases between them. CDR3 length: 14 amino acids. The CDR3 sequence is CAITDRDRVYEQYF. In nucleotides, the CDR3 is TGTGCCATCACCGACCGGGACCGAGTCTACGAGCAGTACTTC.

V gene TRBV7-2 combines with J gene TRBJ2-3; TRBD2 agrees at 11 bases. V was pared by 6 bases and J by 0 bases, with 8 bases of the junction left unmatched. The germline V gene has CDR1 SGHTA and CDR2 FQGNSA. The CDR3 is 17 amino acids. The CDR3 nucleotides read TGTGCCAGCAGTCCTGATGGACTAGCGGGTAGCACAGATACGCAGTATTTT. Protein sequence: CASSPDGLAGSTDTQYF.

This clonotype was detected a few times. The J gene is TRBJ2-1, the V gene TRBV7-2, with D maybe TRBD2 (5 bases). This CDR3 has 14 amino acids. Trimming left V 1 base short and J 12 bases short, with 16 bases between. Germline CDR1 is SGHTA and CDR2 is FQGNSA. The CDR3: CASSLGSGLQGQFF. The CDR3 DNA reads TGTGCCAGCAGCTTAGGTTCTGGACTCCAAGGGCAGTTCTTC.

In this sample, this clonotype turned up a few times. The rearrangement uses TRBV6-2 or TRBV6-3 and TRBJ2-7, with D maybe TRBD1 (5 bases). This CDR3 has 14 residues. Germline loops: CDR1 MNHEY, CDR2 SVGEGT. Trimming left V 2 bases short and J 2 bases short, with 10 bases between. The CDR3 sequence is CASSYDSTPYEQYF. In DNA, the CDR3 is TGTGCCAGCAGTTACGACAGTACCCCCTACGAGCAGTACTTC.